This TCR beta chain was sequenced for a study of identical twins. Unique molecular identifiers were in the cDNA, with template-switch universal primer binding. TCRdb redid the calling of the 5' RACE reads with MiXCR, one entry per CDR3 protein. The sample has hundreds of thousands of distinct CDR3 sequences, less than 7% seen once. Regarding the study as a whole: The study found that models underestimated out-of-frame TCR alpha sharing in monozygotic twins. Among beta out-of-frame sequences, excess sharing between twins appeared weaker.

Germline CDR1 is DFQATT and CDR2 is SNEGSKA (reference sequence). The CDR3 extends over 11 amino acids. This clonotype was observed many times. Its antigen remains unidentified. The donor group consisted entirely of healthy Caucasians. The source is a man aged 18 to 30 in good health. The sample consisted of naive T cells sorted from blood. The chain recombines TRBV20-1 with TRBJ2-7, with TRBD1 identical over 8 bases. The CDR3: CSATGGNEQYV. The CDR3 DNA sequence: TGCAGCGCTACAGGGGGAAACGAGCAGTACGTC.